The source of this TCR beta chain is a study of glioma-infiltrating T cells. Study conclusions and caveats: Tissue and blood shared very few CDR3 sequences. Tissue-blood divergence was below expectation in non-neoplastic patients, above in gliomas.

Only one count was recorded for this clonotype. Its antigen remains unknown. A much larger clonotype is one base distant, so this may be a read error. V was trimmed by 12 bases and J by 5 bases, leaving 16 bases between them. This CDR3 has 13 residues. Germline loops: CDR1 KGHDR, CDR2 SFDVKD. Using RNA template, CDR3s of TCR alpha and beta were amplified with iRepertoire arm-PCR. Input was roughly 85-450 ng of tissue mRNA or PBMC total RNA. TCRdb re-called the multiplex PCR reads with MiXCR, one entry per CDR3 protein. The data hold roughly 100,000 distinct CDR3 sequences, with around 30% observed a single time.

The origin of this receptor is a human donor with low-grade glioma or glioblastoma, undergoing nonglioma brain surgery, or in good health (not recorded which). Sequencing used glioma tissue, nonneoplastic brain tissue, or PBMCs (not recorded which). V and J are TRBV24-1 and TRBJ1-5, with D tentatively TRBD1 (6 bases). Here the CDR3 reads CASRGQLDQPQHF. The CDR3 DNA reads TGTGCCTCCCGCGGACAGCTAGATCAGCCCCAGCATTTT.